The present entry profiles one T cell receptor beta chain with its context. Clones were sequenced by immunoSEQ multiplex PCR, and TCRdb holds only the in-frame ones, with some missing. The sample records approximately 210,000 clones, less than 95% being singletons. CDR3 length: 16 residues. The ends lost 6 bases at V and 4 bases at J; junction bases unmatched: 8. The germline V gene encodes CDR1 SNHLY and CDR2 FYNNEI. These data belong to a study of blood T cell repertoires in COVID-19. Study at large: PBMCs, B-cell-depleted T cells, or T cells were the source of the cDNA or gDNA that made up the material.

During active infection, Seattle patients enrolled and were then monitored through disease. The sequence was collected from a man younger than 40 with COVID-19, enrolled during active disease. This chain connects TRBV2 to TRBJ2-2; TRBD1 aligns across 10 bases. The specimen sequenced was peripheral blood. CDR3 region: CASRAPGQGRTGELFF. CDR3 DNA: TGTGCCAGCAGGGCCCCGGGACAGGGGCGCACCGGGGAGCTGTTTTTT.